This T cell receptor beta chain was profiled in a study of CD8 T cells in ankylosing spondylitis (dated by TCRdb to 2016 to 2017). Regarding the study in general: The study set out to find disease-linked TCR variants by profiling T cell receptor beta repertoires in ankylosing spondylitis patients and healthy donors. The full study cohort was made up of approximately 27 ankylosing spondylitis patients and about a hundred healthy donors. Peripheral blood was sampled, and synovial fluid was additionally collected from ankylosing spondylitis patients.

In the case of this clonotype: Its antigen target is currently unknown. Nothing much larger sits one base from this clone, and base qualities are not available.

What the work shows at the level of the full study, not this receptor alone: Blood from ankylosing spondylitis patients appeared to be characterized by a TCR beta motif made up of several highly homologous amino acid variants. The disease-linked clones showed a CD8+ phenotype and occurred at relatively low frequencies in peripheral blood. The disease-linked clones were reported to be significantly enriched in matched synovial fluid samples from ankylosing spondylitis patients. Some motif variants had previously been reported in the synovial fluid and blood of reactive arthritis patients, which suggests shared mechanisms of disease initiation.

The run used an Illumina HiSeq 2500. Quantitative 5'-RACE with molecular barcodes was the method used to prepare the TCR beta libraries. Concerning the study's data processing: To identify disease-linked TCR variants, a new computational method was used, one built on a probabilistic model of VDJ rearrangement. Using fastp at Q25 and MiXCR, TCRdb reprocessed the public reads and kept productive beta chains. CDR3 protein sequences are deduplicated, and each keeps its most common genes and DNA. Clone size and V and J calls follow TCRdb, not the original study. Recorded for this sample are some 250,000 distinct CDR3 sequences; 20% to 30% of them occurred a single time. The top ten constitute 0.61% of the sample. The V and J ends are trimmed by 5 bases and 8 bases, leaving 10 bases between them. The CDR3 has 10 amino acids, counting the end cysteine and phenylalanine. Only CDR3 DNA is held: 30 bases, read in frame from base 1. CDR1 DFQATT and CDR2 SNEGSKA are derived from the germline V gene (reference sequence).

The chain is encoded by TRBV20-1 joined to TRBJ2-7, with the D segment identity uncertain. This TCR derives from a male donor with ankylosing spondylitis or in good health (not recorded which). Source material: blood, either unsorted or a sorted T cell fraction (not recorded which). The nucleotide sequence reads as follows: TGCAGTGCTGCGCTAAGGAAGCAGTACTTC. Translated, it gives CSAALRKQYF.